This entry lists 11 T cell receptor beta chains sequenced from one sample in a study of cytomegalovirus exposure and HLA in healthy donors. Researchers ran the PCR with 60 Vbeta and 13 Jbeta primers. Sequencing was performed with immunoSEQ multiplex PCR; in TCRdb, only in-frame clones are kept and a portion is missing. Seen here are some 120,000 clones, about three quarters observed once, and the top ten hold more than 1%. The sequenced material came from PBMCs. These receptors came from a female donor in good health and CMV-seronegative.

The rearrangement uses TRBV15 and TRBJ2-5; 7 bases are a match to TRBD1. Gene TRBJ2-7 matches the end of the DNA better, so the J call may be wrong. The CDR3 length is 14 residues. Germline V gene sequence: CDR1 LNHNV, CDR2 YYDKDF (reference sequence). In DNA, the CDR3 is TGTGCCACCAGCAGAGAATCGACAGGGTACGAGCAGTACTTC. Its protein product is CATSRESTGYEQYF.

The chain carries TRBV10-2 and TRBJ1-2; a weak D match, TRBD1 (5 bases). V was cut by 6 bases and J by 2 bases, with 10 bases left in between. This CDR3 is built from 13 residues. Germline V gives CDR1 WSHSY, CDR2 SAAADI. The CDR3 nucleotides are TGCGCCAGCAGCCCCGACAGAAACTATGGCTACACCTTC. It specifies CASSPDRNYGYTF.

The CDR3 DNA sequence: TGTGCCAGCAGTTGCCTAGCGGGAGGGTGTGAGCAGTTCTTC. Its translation: CASSCLAGGCEQFF. The rearrangement links TRBV6-9 to TRBJ2-1; 12 bases match TRBD2. After removal of 4 bases from V and 9 bases from J, the junction contained 4 bases not matched to a gene. This CDR3 region has 14 residues. Germline-derived CDR1 and CDR2 are MNHGY and SVAAGI.

This chain connects TRBV4-1 to TRBJ2-7, with D possibly matching TRBD2 (7 bases). The length of the CDR3 is 17 residues. The germline V gene encodes CDR1 MGHRA and CDR2 YSYEKL. V was shortened by 2 bases and J by 2 bases, with 19 bases between the two germline ends. Here the CDR3 reads CASSQRGGRDDAYEQYF. The DNA for the CDR3 is TGCGCCAGCAGCCAAAGGGGGGGCCGGGACGACGCCTACGAGCAGTACTTC.

This chain joins TRBV5-4 and TRBJ1-2, with D maybe TRBD1 (6 bases). Per the germline V gene, CDR1 is SGHNT and CDR2 is YYREEE (reference sequence). The CDR3 is made up of 14 amino acids. Trimming cost V 2 bases and J 4 bases, with 12 bases left between them. As DNA, the CDR3 is TGTGCCAGCAGCTTAAGGGGGACCATCTATGGCTACACCTTC. Translated: CASSLRGTIYGYTF. Full variable domain (rest looked up from reference TRBV5-4 and TRBJ1-2): ETGVTQSPTHLIKTRGQQVTLRCSSQSGHNTVSWYQQALGQGPQFIFQYYREEENGRGNFPPRFSGLQFPNYSSELNVNALELDDSALYLCASSLRGTIYGYTFGSGTRLTVV.

The rearrangement links TRBV11-2 to TRBJ2-1, with 8 positions matching TRBD2. The CDR3 covers 17 residues. The V gene's germline CDR1 is SGHAT and CDR2 FQNNGV. V dropped 7 bases and J dropped 7; count of bases not matched to a gene: 18. Here the CDR3 reads CASNRANTGGPENEQFF. DNA for the CDR3: TGTGCCAGCAACCGAGCTAATACGGGGGGGCCGGAAAATGAGCAGTTCTTC.

V usage is TRBV27 and J usage is TRBJ2-3, with a tentative D call TRBD1 (5 bases). V was shortened by 5 bases and J by 4 bases, with 13 bases between the two germline ends. The CDR3 totals 14 residues. Looked up from germline, CDR1 is MNHEY and CDR2 is SMNVEV (reference sequence). The CDR3 protein is CASSHPSGPDTQYF. CDR3 DNA sequence: TGTGCCAGCAGTCACCCCTCAGGGCCAGATACGCAGTATTTT.

The gene calls are TRBV7-9 and TRBJ2-3, with TRBD2 matching over 7 bases. The CDR3 is made up of 14 amino acids. Germline CDR1 reads SEHNR; CDR2 reads FQNEAQ (reference sequence). V shed 10 bases and J 4 bases; nucleotides not matched to a gene: 11. The CDR3 reads CATLGGTTSDTQYF. The DNA of the CDR3 is TGTGCCACACTGGGGGGGACGACATCAGATACGCAGTATTTT.

On this clone: An end of the junction does not agree with germline; a read error may underlie this. This chain uses TRBV7-9 with TRBJ2-2; 9 nucleotides align to TRBD1. The CDR3 totals 16 residues. CDR1 and CDR2 from the germline V gene are SEHNR and FQNEAQ (reference sequence). The CDR3 loop is CSSSRAGQGSTGELFF. The CDR3 DNA is TGTTCCAGCAGCCGGGCGGGACAGGGAAGCACCGGGGAGCTGTTTTTT.

The V call is TRBV9, the J call TRBJ2-5; maybe TRBD1 (5 bases). The germline gives CDR1 SGDLS, CDR2 YYNGEE. CDR3 length: 12 amino acids. The V and J ends lost 2 bases and 5 bases respectively, with 7 bases between them. The CDR3 is CASSVQGETQYF. CDR3 nucleotide sequence: TGTGCCAGCAGCGTCCAGGGTGAGACCCAGTACTTC. Drawing the rest from reference TRBV9 and TRBJ2-5, the complete variable domain is DSGVTQTPKHLITATGQRVTLRCSPRSGDLSVYWYQQSLDQGLQFLIQYYNGEERAKGNILERFSAQQFPDLHSELNLSSLELGDSALYFCASSVQGETQYFGPGTRLLVL.

Remarks on this clone: A read error may produce the germline difference seen at one junction end. The V call is TRBV7-9, the J call TRBJ1-2; D is unclear. This CDR3 is 14 amino acids long. Germline loops: CDR1 SEHNR, CDR2 FQNEAQ (reference sequence). The CDR3 is CSSSRDFGGGGYTF. The CDR3 nucleotides read TGTTCCAGCAGCAGAGACTTTGGCGGTGGGGGCTACACCTTC.